The clone carrying this TCR beta chain has a single count. This entry is derived from a study of preoperative IRX-2 immunotherapy in early breast cancer. The repertoire was sequenced with immunoSEQ multiplex PCR; TCRdb's copy has only in-frame clones and lacks some. There are about 27,000 clones in the sample; 75% to 80% occur only once, and approximately 2.2% lies in the top ten. Regarding treatment: preoperative locoregional IRX-2 cytokine immunotherapy. Samples came from a phase Ib trial of preoperative locoregional IRX-2 cytokine immunotherapy. The CDR3 is made up of 16 amino acids. With V trimmed by 5 bases and J by 4 bases, 11 bases remained unmatched. From germline, CDR1 is SGHNT and CDR2 YENEEA.

The chain has TRBV11-3 and TRBJ1-2; 9 nucleotides agree with TRBD1. The origin of this receptor is a human donor with breast cancer. This material consisted of lymph node tissue, taken before IRX-2 immunotherapy. The CDR3: CASSGGGQGIRYGYTF. In DNA, the CDR3 is TGTGCCAGCAGCGGCGGGGGACAGGGTATTCGCTATGGCTACACCTTC.